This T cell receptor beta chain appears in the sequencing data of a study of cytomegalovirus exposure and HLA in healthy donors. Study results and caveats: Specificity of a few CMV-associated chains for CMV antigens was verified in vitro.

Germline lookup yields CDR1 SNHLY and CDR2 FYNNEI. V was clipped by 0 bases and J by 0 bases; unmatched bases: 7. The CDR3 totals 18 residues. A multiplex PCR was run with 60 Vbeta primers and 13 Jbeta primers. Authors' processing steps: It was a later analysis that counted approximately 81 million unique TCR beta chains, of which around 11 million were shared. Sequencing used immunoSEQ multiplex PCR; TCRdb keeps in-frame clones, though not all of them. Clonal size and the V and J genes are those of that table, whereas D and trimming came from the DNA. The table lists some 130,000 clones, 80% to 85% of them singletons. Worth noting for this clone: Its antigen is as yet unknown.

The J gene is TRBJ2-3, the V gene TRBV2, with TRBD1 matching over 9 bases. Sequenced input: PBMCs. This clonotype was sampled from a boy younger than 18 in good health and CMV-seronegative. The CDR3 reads CASSEALGGQGSTDTQYF. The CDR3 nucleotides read TGTGCCAGCAGTGAAGCGCTGGGGGGACAGGGCAGCACAGATACGCAGTATTTT.